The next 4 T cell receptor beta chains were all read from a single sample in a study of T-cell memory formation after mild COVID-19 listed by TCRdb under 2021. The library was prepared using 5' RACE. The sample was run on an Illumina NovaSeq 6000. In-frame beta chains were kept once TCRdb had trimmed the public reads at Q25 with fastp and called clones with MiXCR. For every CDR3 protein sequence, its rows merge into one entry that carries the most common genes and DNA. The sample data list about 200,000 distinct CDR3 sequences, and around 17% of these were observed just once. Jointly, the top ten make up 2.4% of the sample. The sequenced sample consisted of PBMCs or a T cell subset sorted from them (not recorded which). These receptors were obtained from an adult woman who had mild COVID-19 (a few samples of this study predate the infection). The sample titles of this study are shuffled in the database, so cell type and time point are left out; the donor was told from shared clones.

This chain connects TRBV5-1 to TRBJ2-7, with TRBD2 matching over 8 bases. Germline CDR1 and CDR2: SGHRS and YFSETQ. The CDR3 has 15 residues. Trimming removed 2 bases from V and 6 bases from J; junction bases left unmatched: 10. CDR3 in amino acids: CASSFNPPGGREQYF. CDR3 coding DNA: TGCGCCAGCAGCTTTAATCCCCCGGGAGGGCGCGAGCAGTACTTC.

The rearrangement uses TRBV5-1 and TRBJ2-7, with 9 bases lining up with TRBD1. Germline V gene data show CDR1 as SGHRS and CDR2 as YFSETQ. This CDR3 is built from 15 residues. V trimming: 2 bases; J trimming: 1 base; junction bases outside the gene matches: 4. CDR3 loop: CASSLTGGYSYEQYF. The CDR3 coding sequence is TGCGCCAGCAGCTTAACAGGGGGCTATTCCTACGAGCAGTACTTC. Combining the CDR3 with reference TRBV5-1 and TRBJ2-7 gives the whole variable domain KAGVTQTPRYLIKTRGQQVTLSCSPISGHRSVSWYQQTPGQGLQFLFEYFSETQRNKGNFPGRFSGRQFSNSRSEMNVSTLELGDSALYLCASSLTGGYSYEQYFGPGTRLTVT.

The CDR3 DNA sequence: TGTGCCAGCAGCCAAGAGCGGGGGAATCAGCCCCAGCATTTT. It specifies CASSQERGNQPQHF. This chain links TRBV3-1 with TRBJ1-5; tentatively, D is TRBD1 (5 bases). The germline V gene has CDR1 LGHDT and CDR2 YNNKEL (reference sequence). V lost 0 bases and J lost 4, with 7 bases in between. The CDR3 spans 14 residues.

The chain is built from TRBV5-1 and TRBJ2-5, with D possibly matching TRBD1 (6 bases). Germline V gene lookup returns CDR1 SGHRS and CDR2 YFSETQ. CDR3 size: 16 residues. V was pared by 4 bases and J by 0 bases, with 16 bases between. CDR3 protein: CASSGGVGRYQETQYF. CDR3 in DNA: TGCGCCAGCAGCGGGGGCGTAGGAAGGTACCAAGAGACCCAGTACTTC.